What follows describes a single TCR beta chain. Its antigen remains unidentified. No quality values exist for individual bases; no much larger clone is one base distant. The entry originates in a study of OX40 agonist ivuxolimab in advanced cancers. As for the study more broadly: The costimulatory receptor OX40 (CD134) was targeted by ivuxolimab, a fully human IgG2 agonistic monoclonal antibody. Intravenous ivuxolimab was administered to patients every 2 weeks at six dose levels: 0.01, 0.1, 0.3, 1.5, 3 and 10 mg/kg. Of the approximately 53 patients in dose escalation, about 20 had hepatocellular carcinoma, some 15 had melanoma, 9 had renal cell carcinoma and 9 had head and neck cancer. A male proportion of nearly 85% and a mean age of roughly 55 years, ranging from roughly 20 to 80, were recorded for the dose-escalation cohort. Patients were allowed to have had prior anti-PD-1, anti-PD-L1 or anti-CTLA-4 therapy, and approximately 40% of the dose-escalation patients had been treated with checkpoint inhibitors. Partial responses occurred in three dose-escalation patients: two with cutaneous melanoma and one with hepatocellular carcinoma. Peripheral TCRbeta sequencing aimed to test whether ivuxolimab altered TCR sequence diversity and caused clonal T-cell expansion. The monotherapy dose-escalation portion (N of about 57 patients) of the phase I ivuxolimab trial is reported in the paper. Paper-wide results and their limitations: On average, CD8+ T cells showed more expanded clones than CD4+ T cells after ivuxolimab. Low levels of normalized T-cell clonal expansion were also seen in some patients who did not respond. The antigen specificity of the clonally expanded peripheral T cells was not determined. Partial responders in the 0.1-3.0 mg/kg groups had among the lowest normalized peripheral clonal expansion, especially among CD8+ T cells. At doses of 0.1 to 3.0 mg/kg, clonal expansion of both CD4+ and CD8+ blood T cells was observed from baseline to week 6.

Patients with a history of autoimmune disease or receiving systemic immunosuppression were excluded from the trial. Peripheral blood for TCR sequencing was drawn from every dose cohort at baseline, at cycle 4 day 1 and at cycle 7 day 1. Samples came from an open-label, multicenter, first-in-human phase I dose-escalation trial of ivuxolimab. Adults with locally advanced or metastatic melanoma, renal cell, hepatocellular, or head and neck squamous cell carcinoma were enrolled in the trial. Before TCR sequencing, CD4+ T cells and CD8+ T cells were sorted from peripheral blood as separate populations. Genomic DNA was isolated from the sorted cells so that the TCRbeta CDR3 region could be sequenced. The immunoSEQ Assay was used to sequence the TCRbeta CDR3 regions. TCRdb mirrors the immuneACCESS table, restricted to in-frame sequences. Some clones are absent from its copies; in checked studies, under half trace to an unresolved V gene, and the reason for the others is unknown. This sample gives roughly 86,000 clones in total; around 90% of them show up just once. The leading ten clones occupy about 7.7% of the sample.

The germline V gene gives CDR1 as SGDLS and CDR2 as YYNGEE. Counted from cysteine to phenylalanine, this CDR3 has 16 amino acids. Only the CDR3 region is kept as DNA, spanning 48 bases read in frame from base 1. The junction shows trimming of 0 bases on V and 0 bases on J, plus 13 bases between the germline ends. The material sequenced was CD4+ or CD8+ T cells sorted from blood, taken in a trial of the OX40 agonist ivuxolimab. Recombination linked TRBV9 to TRBJ2-7; the D gene may be TRBD1 or TRBD2, since each aligns over 5 bases. This clonotype originated in an adult with an advanced solid tumor such as melanoma, head and neck, liver or kidney cancer. The CDR3 has the sequence CASSVERDRSSYEQYF. In nucleotides, the sequence is TGTGCCAGCAGCGTAGAACGGGACCGCTCCTCCTACGAGCAGTACTTC.